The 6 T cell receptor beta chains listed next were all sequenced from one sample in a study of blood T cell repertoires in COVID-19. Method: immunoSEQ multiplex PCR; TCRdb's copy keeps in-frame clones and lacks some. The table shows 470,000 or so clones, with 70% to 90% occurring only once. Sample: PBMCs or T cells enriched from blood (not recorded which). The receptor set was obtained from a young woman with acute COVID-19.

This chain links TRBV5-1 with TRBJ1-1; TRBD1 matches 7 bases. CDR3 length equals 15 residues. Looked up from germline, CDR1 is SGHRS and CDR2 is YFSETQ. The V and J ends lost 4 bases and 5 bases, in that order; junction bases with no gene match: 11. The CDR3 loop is CASSPKTGWLTEAFF. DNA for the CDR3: TGCGCCAGCAGCCCCAAGACAGGGTGGTTGACTGAAGCTTTCTTT.

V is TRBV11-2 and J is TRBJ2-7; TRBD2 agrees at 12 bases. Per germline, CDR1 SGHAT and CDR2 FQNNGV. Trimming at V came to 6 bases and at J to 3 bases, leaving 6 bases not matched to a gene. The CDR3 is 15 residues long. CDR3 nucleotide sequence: TGTGCCAGCAGGTTACGACTAGCGGGAGACTACGAGCAGTACTTC. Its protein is CASRLRLAGDYEQYF.

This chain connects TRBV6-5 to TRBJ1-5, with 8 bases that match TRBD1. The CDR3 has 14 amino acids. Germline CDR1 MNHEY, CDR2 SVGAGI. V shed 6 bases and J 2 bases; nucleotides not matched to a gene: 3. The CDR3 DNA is TGTGCCAGCAGCCAACAGGGGGGCAATCAGCCCCAGCATTTT. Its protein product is CASSQQGGNQPQHF.

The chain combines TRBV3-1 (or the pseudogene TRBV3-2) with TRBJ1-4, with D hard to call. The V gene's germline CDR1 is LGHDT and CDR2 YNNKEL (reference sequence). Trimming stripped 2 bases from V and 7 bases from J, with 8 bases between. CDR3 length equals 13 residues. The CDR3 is CASSQTGSEKLFF. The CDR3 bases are TGTGCCAGCAGCCAAACGGGGAGTGAAAAACTGTTTTTT.

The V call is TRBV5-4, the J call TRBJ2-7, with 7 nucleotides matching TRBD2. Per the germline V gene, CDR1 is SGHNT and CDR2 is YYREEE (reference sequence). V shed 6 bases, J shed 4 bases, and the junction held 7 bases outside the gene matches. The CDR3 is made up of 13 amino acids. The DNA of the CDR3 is TGTGCCAGCACCGGGAGGCCGGGTTACGAGCAGTACTTC. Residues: CASTGRPGYEQYF.

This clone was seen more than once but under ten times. The CDR3 bases are TGTGCCACGAGGGGGCACAACGATGAAAAACTGTTTTTT. Its translation is CATRGHNDEKLFF. The chain combines TRBV3-1 (or the pseudogene TRBV3-2) with TRBJ1-4; TRBD1 matches at 7 bases. With 10 bases clipped from V and 6 bases from J, the junction kept 8 bases outside the gene matches. Germline CDR1 LGHDT, CDR2 YNNKEL (reference sequence). The CDR3 spans 13 residues.